Sequencing of this T cell receptor beta chain was carried out in a study of human T cells and chemical hapten exposure. For the study at large: DPC 0.01% went on the upper back by patch test, with reading at 6 days.

V lost 3 bases and J 5 bases, leaving 10 bases between the germline ends. The CDR3 has 13 amino acids. Germline V lookup: CDR1 LGHDT, CDR2 YNNKEL (reference sequence). Each CDR3 protein is one row after TCRdb ran MiXCR on the RACE reads. The repertoire holds 75,000 to 90,000 distinct CDR3 sequences, approximately 10% seen once, with around 1.5% in the top ten. The time point denotes: patch test 1, 2 weeks after DPC sensitization. Treatment defined: therapeutic diphenylcyclopropenone sensitization with weekly scalp DPC. The sample was whole blood, taken in connection with sensitization to the hapten diphenylcyclopropenone (DPC). The chain couples TRBV3-1 to TRBJ2-5; tentatively, D is TRBD1 (5 bases). The clonotype originates from a woman in her forties or fifties with alopecia areata. Some clones in this sample may be carry-over from other donors' samples. This CDR3 reads CASSQQGSETQYF. For the CDR3, the DNA is TGTGCCAGCAGCCAGCAGGGCAGCGAGACCCAGTACTTC.